The subject of this entry is one T cell receptor (beta chain). Its antigen remains unidentified. TCRdb reanalyzed the 5' RACE reads and collapses them to one entry per CDR3 protein, without DNA. The ten most abundant clones cover approximately 3.5% of a sample with 500,000 to 700,000 distinct CDR3 sequences. The CDR3 has 15 residues. The germline gives CDR1 LGHDT, CDR2 YNNKEL (reference sequence). The data originate from a study of T cells expressing NK-cell markers. Study-wide results and caveats: A range of roughly 1.0-8% of CD8+ T cells consisted of dominant NKG2C+ clonotypes in more than five donors. One observes that, in a few donors, these clonotypes were also the leading ones within the CD3+CD56-NKG2C+ fraction.

The sequencing input was blood T cells: a sorted CD56 or NKG2C T cell subset, CD4+ or CD8+ T cells, or bulk PBMC T cells (not recorded which). The chain employs TRBV3-1 and TRBJ1-3. This TCR was sampled from a young man in good health. This chain's CDR3 is CASSSRRSSGNTIYF.